This TCR beta chain emerged from a study of shared clonotypes between healthy human individuals. Germline V gene data show CDR1 as LNHDA and CDR2 as SQIVND (reference sequence). The V and J ends lost 4 bases and 3 bases, in that order; junction bases with no gene match: 2. The CDR3 loop spans 13 amino acids. Clones were sequenced by immunoSEQ multiplex PCR, and TCRdb holds only the in-frame ones, with some missing. The sample contains about 1.1 million clones, more than 75% of which appear only once. The material sequenced was memory CD4+ T cells from PBMCs. Subset meaning: CD45RA-negative fraction. This clonotype was obtained from a man younger than 35 in good health. Some clones in this sample may be carry-over from other donors' samples. The chain uses TRBV19 and TRBJ2-7, with 8 bases fitting TRBD2. CDR3 region: CASSKGTSYEQYF. The CDR3 bases are TGTGCCAGTAGTAAGGGGACTAGCTACGAGCAGTACTTC. Drawing the rest from reference TRBV19 and TRBJ2-7, the complete variable domain is DGGITQSPKYLFRKEGQNVTLSCEQNLNHDAMYWYRQDPGQGLRLIYYSQIVNDFQKGDIAEGYSVSREKKESFPLTVTSAQKNPTAFYLCASSKGTSYEQYFGPGTRLTVT.